The TCR beta chain under discussion was sequenced for a study of blood T cell repertoires in COVID-19. Study summary: Both acute and convalescent COVID-19 samples were obtained from the United States, Italy and Spain. PBMCs, B-cell-depleted T cells, or T cells were the source of the cDNA or gDNA that made up the material.

TCRdb keeps only in-frame clones here, not all; method: immunoSEQ multiplex PCR. Of around 270,000 clones listed, around 82% were seen once; the top ten hold 0.85% to 1%. The V gene end was trimmed by 5 bases and the J gene end by 0 bases; junction bases not matched to a gene: 6. Per the germline V gene, CDR1 is MDHEN and CDR2 is SYDVKM. CDR3 length: 16 amino acids. The sequence was collected from a human donor with COVID-19, enrolled during active disease. The donor label of this sample is uncertain. Sample: peripheral blood. The rearrangement joins TRBV28 to TRBJ2-3; TRBD1 matches 9 bases. This CDR3 is CASSPRGQGSTDTQYF. The CDR3 nucleotides read TGTGCCAGCAGTCCCAGAGGACAGGGGAGCACAGATACGCAGTATTTT.